This T cell receptor beta chain was obtained from a study of cytotoxic CD8 clonotypes in ibrutinib-treated CLL. Turning to the study itself: Around 10 relapsed/refractory, approximately 15 treatment-naive; around 18 IGHV unmutated.

Method: immunoSEQ multiplex PCR; TCRdb's copy keeps in-frame clones and lacks some. The sample lists approximately 160,000 clones, roughly 88% occurring once. This clone appeared a few times. The antigen remains unidentified. Study results and limitations: The clonality rise at ibrutinib response reflected private clonotype expansion.

The receptor was derived from a human donor with chronic lymphocytic leukemia. This specimen was PBMCs, taken at disease progression, from a patient treated with ibrutinib.

In nucleotides, the CDR3 is TGTGCCAGCAGCACCAAGGACGGAAAAGGCTACGAGCAGTACTTC. This translates into CASSTKDGKGYEQYF. This rearrangement joins TRBV5-4 to TRBJ2-7; D gene unclear. V lost 4 bases and J 3 bases, leaving 17 bases between the germline ends. This CDR3 has 15 amino acids. CDR1 is SGHNT and CDR2 is YYREEE in the germline V gene (reference sequence).